These 17 T cell receptor beta chains came from one sample sequenced in a study of CD8+ T cells in alopecia areata. Treatment reported: oral pan-JAK inhibitor, 5-10 mg twice daily. Reverse transcription of extracted RNA yielded cDNA, which provided the sequencing template. Measured with immunoSEQ multiplex PCR; TCRdb has only the in-frame clones, and not every one. Among about 200,000 clones listed, more than 50% were seen once. The source was CD4+ T cells sorted from blood, collected at week 24, from a patient treated with tofacitinib. The origin of the receptors is a human donor with alopecia areata.

In DNA, the CDR3 is TGTGCCTGGAGTGTACAATGGCGGGGGGTCGGAAACATTCAGTACTTC. Translation gives CAWSVQWRGVGNIQYF. The chain employs TRBV30 and TRBJ2-4; 8 bases agree with TRBD2. With 0 bases clipped from V and 6 bases from J, the junction kept 10 bases outside the gene matches. The CDR3 is 16 amino acids. Germline V gene data show CDR1 as GTSNPN and CDR2 as SVGIG (reference sequence).

This clone was counted between two and nine times. The chain joins TRBV2 to TRBJ1-6, with 7 nucleotides matching TRBD1. J lost 7 bases, V lost 3 bases, and 6 bases had no gene match. Germline CDR1 reads SNHLY; CDR2 reads FYNNEI. CDR3 size: 15 residues. CDR3 in DNA: TGTGCCAGCAGTGAGGCCGGGACAGCAAATTCACCCCTCCACTTT. It is translated as CASSEAGTANSPLHF.

The J gene is TRBJ1-6, the V gene TRBV9, with no clear D. The CDR3 is 13 amino acids. V was pared by 3 bases and J by 7 bases, with 8 bases between. The germline CDR1 and CDR2 sequences are SGDLS and YYNGEE. The CDR3 is CASSDGPNSPLHF. DNA for the CDR3: TGTGCCAGCAGCGATGGACCGAATTCACCCCTCCACTTT.

The chain combines TRBV29-1 with TRBJ1-5; a weak D match, TRBD1 (6 bases). CDR1 SQVTM and CDR2 ANQGSEA come from the germline V gene. The CDR3 runs to 13 residues. V shed 4 bases and J shed 6 bases, with 13 bases lying between them. DNA of the CDR3: TGCAGCGTTGGGGAGGGGGGGACTCAGCCCCAGCATTTT. This translates into CSVGEGGTQPQHF.

CDR3 protein: CAWSKTTSTDTQYF. Here the CDR3 DNA reads TGTGCCTGGAGTAAGACAACTAGCACAGATACGCAGTATTTT. The chain combines TRBV30 with TRBJ2-3, with unresolved D. V lost 2 bases to trimming and J lost 0 bases, with 9 bases between them. Germline CDR1 is GTSNPN and CDR2 is SVGIG (reference sequence). The CDR3 totals 14 residues.

This clone was seen a few times. The V and J genes are TRBV9 and TRBJ1-6; 10 nucleotides agree with TRBD1. The CDR3 is made up of 16 amino acids. Unmatched junction bases numbered 11, after V lost 4 bases and J lost 10 bases. The germline CDR1 and CDR2 sequences are SGDLS and YYNGEE. The CDR3 loop is CASSPSGTGVGSPLHF. CDR3 nucleotide sequence: TGTGCCAGCAGCCCCTCCGGGACAGGGGTAGGGTCACCCCTCCACTTT.

This chain links TRBV7-9 with TRBJ1-2; 10 bases agree with TRBD1. The CDR3 totals 13 residues. V gave up 5 bases and J gave up 6 bases; unmatched junction bases: 3. The germline V gene has CDR1 SEHNR and CDR2 FQNEAQ (reference sequence). In DNA form, the CDR3 reads TGTGCCAGCAGCCCGACAGGGGGCAATGGCTACACCTTC. As protein: CASSPTGGNGYTF.

The rearrangement joins TRBV29-1 to TRBJ2-7; D not resolved. Trimming left V 4 bases short and J 4 bases short, with 11 bases between. This CDR3 comprises 12 residues. Germline loops: CDR1 SQVTM, CDR2 ANQGSEA. The chain's CDR3 is CSVVPNVYEQYF. The CDR3 region has the DNA TGCAGCGTTGTTCCGAACGTTTACGAGCAGTACTTC.

Here the CDR3 DNA reads TGTGCCAGCAGCCCACGGACAAACCTGAACACTGAAGCTTTCTTT. As protein: CASSPRTNLNTEAFF. The chain is built from TRBV13 and TRBJ1-1; D is possibly TRBD1 (5 bases). The germline V gene has CDR1 PRHDT and CDR2 FYEKMQ (reference sequence). V was trimmed by 5 bases and J by 0 bases, leaving 13 bases between them. The CDR3 is made up of 15 amino acids.

There are many counts of this clone. This chain links TRBV4-3 with TRBJ2-7; no reliable D call. CDR1 LGHNA and CDR2 YSLEER come from the germline V gene. Deletions cut 5 bases from V and 6 bases from J, with 14 bases between. The length of the CDR3 is 13 residues. CDR3 residues: CASSNRIFGEQYF. In DNA, the CDR3 is TGCGCCAGCAGCAACAGAATATTCGGCGAGCAGTACTTC.

V is TRBV6-5 and J is TRBJ2-6, with a possible D match to TRBD1 (6 bases). The CDR3 sequence is 15 residues long. V was clipped by 6 bases and J by 1 base, with 10 bases between them. CDR1 and CDR2 from the germline V gene are MNHEY and SVGAGI. The CDR3 region has the DNA TGTGCCAGCAGCAACACAGGGTCTGGGGCCAACGTCCTGACTTTC. It specifies CASSNTGSGANVLTF.

The gene calls are TRBV4-3 and TRBJ1-2; D unresolved. The CDR3 extends over 16 amino acids. In germline, CDR1 is LGHNA, CDR2 YSLEER. Trimming left V 0 bases short and J 7 bases short, with 18 bases between. CDR3 in amino acids: CASSQDGMVVGSGYTF. CDR3 DNA: TGCGCCAGCAGCCAAGATGGGATGGTTGTGGGCTCTGGCTACACCTTC.

The chain employs TRBV7-9 and TRBJ1-1; no clear D. The germline V and J ends were trimmed by 3 bases and 3 bases, with 14 bases remaining between them. The CDR3 is 15 residues long. Germline values: CDR1 SEHNR, CDR2 FQNEAQ (reference sequence). The CDR3 DNA reads as TGTGCCAGCAGCTTTTATACTGGGTTAGACACTGAAGCTTTCTTT. Translation gives CASSFYTGLDTEAFF.

J is TRBJ1-1 and V is TRBV29-1; possibly TRBD1 for D (6 bases). Germline V CDR1 and CDR2: SQVTM, ANQGSEA. V was cut by 2 bases and J by 6 bases, with 16 bases left in between. The CDR3 contains 14 residues. The CDR3: CSVEKGVSVSEAFF. In DNA, the CDR3 is TGCAGCGTTGAAAAGGGGGTCTCGGTTTCTGAAGCTTTCTTT.

This chain uses TRBV5-6 with TRBJ2-3; D might be TRBD2 (5 bases). The ends were cut back, 4 bases at V and 4 bases at J, with 16 bases in the middle. Germline loops: CDR1 SGHDT, CDR2 YYEEEE. This CDR3 comprises 15 residues. CDR3 coding DNA: TGTGCCAGCAGCCACCAGCGGCGGCGTTCAGATACGCAGTATTTT. It codes for CASSHQRRRSDTQYF.

The chain recombines TRBV29-1 with TRBJ1-2, with 7 bases lining up with TRBD1. Germline assignment: CDR1 SQVTM and CDR2 ANQGSEA. The CDR3 is 12 residues long. Losses at the gene ends were 3 bases for V and 4 bases for J; bases not matched to a gene: 2. The CDR3 DNA reads as TGCAGCGTTGACAAGGGGGCCTATGGCTACACCTTC. It is translated as CSVDKGAYGYTF. Using reference TRBV29-1 and TRBJ1-2 for the parts outside the CDR3, the full variable domain is SAVISQKPSRDICQRGTSLTIQCQVDSQVTMMFWYRQQPGQSLTLIATANQGSEATYESGFVIDKFPISRPNLTFSTLTVSNMSPEDSSIYLCSVDKGAYGYTFGSGTRLTVV.

The V and J genes are TRBV9 and TRBJ2-2; 8 bases map to TRBD1. Germline CDR1 and CDR2: SGDLS and YYNGEE. V was clipped by 4 bases and J by 5 bases; unmatched bases: 10. The CDR3 runs 16 residues. CDR3 sequence: CASSFRQGKETGELFF. CDR3 nucleotides: TGTGCCAGCAGCTTCAGACAGGGGAAGGAAACCGGGGAGCTGTTTTTT.